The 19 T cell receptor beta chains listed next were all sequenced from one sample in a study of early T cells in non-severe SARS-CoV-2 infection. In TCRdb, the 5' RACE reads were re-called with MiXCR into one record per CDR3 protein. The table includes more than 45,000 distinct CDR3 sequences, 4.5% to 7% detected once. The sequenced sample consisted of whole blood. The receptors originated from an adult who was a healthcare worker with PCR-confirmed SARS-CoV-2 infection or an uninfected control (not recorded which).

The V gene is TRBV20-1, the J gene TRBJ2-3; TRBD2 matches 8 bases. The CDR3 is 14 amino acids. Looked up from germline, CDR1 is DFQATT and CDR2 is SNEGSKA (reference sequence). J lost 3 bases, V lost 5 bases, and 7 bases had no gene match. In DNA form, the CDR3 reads TGCAGTGCTGAGACTAGCGAGAAGACAGATACGCAGTATTTT. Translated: CSAETSEKTDTQYF.

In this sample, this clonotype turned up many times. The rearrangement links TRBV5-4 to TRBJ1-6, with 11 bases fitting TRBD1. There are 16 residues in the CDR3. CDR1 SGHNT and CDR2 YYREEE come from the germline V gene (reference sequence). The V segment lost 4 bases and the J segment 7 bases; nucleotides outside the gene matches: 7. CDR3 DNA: TGTGCCAGCAGCCCCGGACAGGGGGCGCAAAATTCACCCCTCCACTTT. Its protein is CASSPGQGAQNSPLHF.

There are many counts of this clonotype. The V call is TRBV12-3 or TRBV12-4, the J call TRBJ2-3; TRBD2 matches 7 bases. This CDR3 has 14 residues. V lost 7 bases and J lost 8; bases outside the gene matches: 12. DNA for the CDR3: TGTGCCAGCACTCCGGGACTACAGCCTGGTACGCAGTATTTT. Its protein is CASTPGLQPGTQYF.

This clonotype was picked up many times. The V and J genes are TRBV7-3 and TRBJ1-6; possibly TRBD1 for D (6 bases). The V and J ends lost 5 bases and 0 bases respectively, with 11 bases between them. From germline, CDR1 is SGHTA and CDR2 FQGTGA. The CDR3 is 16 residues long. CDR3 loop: CASSLGGSSYNSPLHF. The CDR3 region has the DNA TGTGCCAGCAGCCTAGGGGGGAGCTCCTATAATTCACCCCTCCACTTT.

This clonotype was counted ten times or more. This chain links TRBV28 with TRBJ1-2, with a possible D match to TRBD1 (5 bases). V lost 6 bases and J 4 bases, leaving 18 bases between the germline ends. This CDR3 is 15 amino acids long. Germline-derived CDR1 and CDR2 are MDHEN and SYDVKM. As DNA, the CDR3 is TGTGCCAGCAGCCCTGGTGGGGCCCAAGGCTATGGCTACACCTTC. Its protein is CASSPGGAQGYGYTF.

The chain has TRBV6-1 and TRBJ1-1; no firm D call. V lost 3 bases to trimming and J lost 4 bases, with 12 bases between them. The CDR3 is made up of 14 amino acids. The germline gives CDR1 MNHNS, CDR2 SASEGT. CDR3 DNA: TGTGCCAGCAGTGAGGGTCCTTTCGGCACTGAAGCTTTCTTT. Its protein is CASSEGPFGTEAFF.

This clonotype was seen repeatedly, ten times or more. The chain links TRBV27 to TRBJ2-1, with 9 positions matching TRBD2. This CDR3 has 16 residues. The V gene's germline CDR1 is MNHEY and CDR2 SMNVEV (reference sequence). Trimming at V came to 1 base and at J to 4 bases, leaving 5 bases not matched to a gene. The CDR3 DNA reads TGTGCCAGCAGTTTATGGGCTAGCGGGGCATACAATGAGCAGTTCTTC. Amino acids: CASSLWASGAYNEQFF.

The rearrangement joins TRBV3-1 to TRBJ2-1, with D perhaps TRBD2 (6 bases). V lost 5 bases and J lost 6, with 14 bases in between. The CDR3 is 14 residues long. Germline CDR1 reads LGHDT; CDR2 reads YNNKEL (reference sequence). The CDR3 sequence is CASSKVPTSNEQFF. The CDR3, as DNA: TGTGCCAGCAGCAAAGTGCCGACTAGCAATGAGCAGTTCTTC.

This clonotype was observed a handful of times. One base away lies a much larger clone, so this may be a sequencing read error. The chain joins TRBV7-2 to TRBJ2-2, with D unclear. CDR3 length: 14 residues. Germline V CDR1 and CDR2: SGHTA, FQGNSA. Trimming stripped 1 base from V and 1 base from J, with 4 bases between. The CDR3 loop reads CASSLEGNTGELFF. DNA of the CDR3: TGTGCCAGCAGCTTAGAGGGGAACACCGGGGAGCTGTTTTTT.

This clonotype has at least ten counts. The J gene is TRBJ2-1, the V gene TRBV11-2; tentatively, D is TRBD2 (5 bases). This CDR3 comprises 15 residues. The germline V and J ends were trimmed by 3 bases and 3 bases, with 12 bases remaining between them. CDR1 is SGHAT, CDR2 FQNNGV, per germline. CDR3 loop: CASSLGLADYNEQFF. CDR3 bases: TGTGCCAGCAGCTTGGGTCTAGCAGACTACAATGAGCAGTTCTTC.

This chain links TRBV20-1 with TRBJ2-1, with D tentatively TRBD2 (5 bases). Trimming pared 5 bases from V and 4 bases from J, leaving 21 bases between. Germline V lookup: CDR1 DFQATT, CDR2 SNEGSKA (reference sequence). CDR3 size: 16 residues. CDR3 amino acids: CSAQDSIKLHYNEQFF. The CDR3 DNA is TGCAGTGCTCAGGACTCGATAAAATTACATTACAATGAGCAGTTCTTC.

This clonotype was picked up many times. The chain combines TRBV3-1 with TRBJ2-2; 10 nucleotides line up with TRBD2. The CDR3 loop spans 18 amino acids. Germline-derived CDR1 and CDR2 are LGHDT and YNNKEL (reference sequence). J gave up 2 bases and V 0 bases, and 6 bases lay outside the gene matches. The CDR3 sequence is CASSQDPSGRGNTGELFF. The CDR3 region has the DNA TGTGCCAGCAGCCAAGATCCCAGCGGGAGGGGCAACACCGGGGAGCTGTTTTTT.

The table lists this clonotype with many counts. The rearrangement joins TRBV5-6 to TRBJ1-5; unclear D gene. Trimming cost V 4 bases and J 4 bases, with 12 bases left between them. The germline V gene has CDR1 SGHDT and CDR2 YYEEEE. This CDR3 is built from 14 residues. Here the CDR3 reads CASSRGKGNQPQHF. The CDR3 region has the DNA TGTGCCAGCAGCCGGGGAAAAGGGAATCAGCCCCAGCATTTT.

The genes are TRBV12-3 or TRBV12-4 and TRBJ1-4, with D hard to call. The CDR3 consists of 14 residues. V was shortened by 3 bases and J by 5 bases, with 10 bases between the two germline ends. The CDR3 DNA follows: TGTGCCAGCAGTTTCCTCGGCCGAAATGAAAAACTGTTTTTT. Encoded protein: CASSFLGRNEKLFF.

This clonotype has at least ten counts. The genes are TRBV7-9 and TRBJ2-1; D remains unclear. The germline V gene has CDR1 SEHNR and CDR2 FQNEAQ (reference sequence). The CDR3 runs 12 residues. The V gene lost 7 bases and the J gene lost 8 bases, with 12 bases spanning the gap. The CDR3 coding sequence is TGTGCCAGCAACCGAAAGGGTCATGAGCAGTTCTTC. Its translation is CASNRKGHEQFF.

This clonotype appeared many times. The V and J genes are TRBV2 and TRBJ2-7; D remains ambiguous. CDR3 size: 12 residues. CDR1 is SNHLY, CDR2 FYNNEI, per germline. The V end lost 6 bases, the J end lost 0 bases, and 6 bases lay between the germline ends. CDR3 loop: CASRSDSYEQYF. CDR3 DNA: TGTGCCAGCAGGTCGGACTCCTACGAGCAGTACTTC.

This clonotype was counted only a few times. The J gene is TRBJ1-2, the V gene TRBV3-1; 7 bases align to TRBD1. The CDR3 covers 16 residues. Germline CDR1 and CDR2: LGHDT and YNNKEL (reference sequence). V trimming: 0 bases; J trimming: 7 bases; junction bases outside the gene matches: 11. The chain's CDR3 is CASSQEGGGPERGYTF. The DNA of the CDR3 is TGTGCCAGCAGCCAAGAGGGAGGGGGCCCCGAACGTGGCTACACCTTC.

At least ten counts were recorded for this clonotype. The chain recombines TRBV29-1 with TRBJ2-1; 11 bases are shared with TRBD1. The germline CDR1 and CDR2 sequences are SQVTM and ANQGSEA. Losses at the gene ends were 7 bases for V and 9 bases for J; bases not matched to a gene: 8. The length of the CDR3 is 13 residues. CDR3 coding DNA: TGCAGCGGTAGGGACAGGGGGTTGGCTGAGCAGTTCTTC. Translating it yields CSGRDRGLAEQFF.

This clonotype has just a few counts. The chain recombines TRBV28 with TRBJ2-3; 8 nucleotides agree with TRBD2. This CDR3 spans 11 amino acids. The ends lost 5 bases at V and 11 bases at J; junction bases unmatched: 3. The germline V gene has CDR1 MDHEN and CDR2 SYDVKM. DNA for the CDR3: TGTGCCAGCAGTCCCGGGACTAGGCAGTATTTT. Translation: CASSPGTRQYF.